This T cell receptor (beta chain) emerged from a study of blood T cell repertoires in COVID-19. Whole-study context: Sample material is recorded as cDNA or gDNA derived from T cells, B-cell-depleted T cells, or PBMCs.

The CDR3 spans 16 residues. Germline-derived CDR1 and CDR2 are MGHRA and YSYEKL. Trimming took off 0 bases at V and 5 bases at J, with 13 bases between the two ends. The Seattle patients, enrolled during active infection, were followed longitudinally. Authors' data handling: It was from reference gene primer amplification that nucleated cell counts were estimated. Only in-frame clones appear in the TCRdb table, and some are missing; sequencing was by immunoSEQ multiplex PCR. V and J calls and clone size come straight from that table; D and trimming were deduced from the DNA. This table has some 350,000 clones, about 87% appearing once.

The V and J genes are TRBV4-1 and TRBJ2-2, with D tentatively TRBD2 (5 bases). The sample consisted of peripheral blood. The origin of this receptor is a woman between 45 and 60 years old with COVID-19, enrolled during active disease. The CDR3 coding sequence is TGCGCCAGCAGCCAAGAACGTGGGAGTTTTACCGGGGAGCTGTTTTTT. Its translation is CASSQERGSFTGELFF.